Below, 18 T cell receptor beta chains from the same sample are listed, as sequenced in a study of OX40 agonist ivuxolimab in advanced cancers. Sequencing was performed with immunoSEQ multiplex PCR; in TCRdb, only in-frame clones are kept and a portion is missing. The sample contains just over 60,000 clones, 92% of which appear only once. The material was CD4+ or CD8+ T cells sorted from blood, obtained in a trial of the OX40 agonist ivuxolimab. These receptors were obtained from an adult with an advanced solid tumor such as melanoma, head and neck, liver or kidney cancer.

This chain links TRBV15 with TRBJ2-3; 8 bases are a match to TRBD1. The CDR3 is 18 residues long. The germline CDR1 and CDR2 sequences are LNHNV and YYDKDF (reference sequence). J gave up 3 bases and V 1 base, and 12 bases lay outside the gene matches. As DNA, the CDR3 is TGTGCCACCAGCAGAGTTCCCCCCGACAGGGGCCTTACAGATACGCAGTATTTT. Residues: CATSRVPPDRGLTDTQYF.

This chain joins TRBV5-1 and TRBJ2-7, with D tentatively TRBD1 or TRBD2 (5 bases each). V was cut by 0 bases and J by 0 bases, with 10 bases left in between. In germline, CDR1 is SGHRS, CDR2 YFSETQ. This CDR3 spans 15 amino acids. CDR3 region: CASSLAAGSSYEQYF. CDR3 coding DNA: TGCGCCAGCAGCTTGGCTGCAGGGAGCTCCTACGAGCAGTACTTC. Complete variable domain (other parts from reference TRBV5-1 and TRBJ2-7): KAGVTQTPRYLIKTRGQQVTLSCSPISGHRSVSWYQQTPGQGLQFLFEYFSETQRNKGNFPGRFSGRQFSNSRSEMNVSTLELGDSALYLCASSLAAGSSYEQYFGPGTRLTVT.

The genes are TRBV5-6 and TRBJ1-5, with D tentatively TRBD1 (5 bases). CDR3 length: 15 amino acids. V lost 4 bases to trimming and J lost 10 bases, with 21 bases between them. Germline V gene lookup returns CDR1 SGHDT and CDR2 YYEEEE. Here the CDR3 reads CASSRTQDLRGPQHF. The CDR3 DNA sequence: TGTGCCAGCAGCCGAACCCAGGACTTGAGGGGTCCCCAGCATTTT. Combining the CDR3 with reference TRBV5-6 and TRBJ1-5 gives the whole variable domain DAGVTQSPTHLIKTRGQQVTLRCSPKSGHDTVSWYQQALGQGPQFIFQYYEEEERQRGNFPDRFSGHQFPNYSSELNVNALLLGDSALYLCASSRTQDLRGPQHFGDGTRLSIL.

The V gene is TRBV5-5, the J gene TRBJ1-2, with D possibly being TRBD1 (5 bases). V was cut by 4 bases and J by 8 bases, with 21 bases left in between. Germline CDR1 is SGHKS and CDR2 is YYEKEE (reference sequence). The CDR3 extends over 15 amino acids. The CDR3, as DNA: TGTGCCAGCAGCACGGCGGGGGAGGGTTTGAGGGGCTACACCTTC. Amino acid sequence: CASSTAGEGLRGYTF.

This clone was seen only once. In nucleotides, the CDR3 is TGTGCCAGTAGTATCTCGGGACAGGGTAATGGCTACACCTTC. It yields the protein CASSISGQGNGYTF. The V call is TRBV19, the J call TRBJ1-2; 9 bases fit TRBD1. Germline assignment: CDR1 LNHDA and CDR2 SQIVND (reference sequence). The CDR3 runs to 14 residues. V lost 3 bases, J lost 6 bases, and 5 bases stayed unmatched.

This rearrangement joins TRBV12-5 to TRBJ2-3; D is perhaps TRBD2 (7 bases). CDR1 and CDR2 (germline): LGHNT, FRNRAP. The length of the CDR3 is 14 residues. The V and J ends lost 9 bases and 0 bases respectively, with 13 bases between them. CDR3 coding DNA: TGTGCTAGGAGGGGGGGATGGAGCACAGATACGCAGTATTTT. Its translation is CARRGGWSTDTQYF.

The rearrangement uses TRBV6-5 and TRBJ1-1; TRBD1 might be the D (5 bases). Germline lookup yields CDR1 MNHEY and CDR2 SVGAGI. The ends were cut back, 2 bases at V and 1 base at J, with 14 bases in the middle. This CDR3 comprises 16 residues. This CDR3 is CASSYRSAGGNTEAFF. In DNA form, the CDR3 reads TGTGCCAGCAGTTACCGCTCTGCGGGGGGGAACACTGAAGCTTTCTTT.

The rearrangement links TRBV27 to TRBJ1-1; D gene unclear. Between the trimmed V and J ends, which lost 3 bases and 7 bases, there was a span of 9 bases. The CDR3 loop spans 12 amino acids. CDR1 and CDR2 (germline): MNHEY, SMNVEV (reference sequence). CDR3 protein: CASSLVSGEAFF. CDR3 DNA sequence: TGTGCCAGCAGTTTGGTTTCTGGTGAAGCTTTCTTT.

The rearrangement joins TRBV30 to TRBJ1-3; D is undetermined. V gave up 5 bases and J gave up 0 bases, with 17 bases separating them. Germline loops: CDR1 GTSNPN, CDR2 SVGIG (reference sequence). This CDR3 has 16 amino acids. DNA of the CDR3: TGTGCCTGGTCCTCCCTGGGTGGTCTCTCTGGAAACACCATATATTTT. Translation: CAWSSLGGLSGNTIYF.

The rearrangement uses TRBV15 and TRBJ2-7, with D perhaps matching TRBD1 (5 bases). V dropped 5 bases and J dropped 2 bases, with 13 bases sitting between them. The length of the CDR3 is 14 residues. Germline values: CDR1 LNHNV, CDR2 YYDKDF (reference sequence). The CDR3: CATSGRTPAYEQYF. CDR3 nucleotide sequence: TGTGCCACCAGCGGACGGACACCTGCCTACGAGCAGTACTTC.

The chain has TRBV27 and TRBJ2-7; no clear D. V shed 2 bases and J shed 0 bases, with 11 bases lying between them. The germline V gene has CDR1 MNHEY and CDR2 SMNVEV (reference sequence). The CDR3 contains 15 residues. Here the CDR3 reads CASSLEAKPSYEQYF. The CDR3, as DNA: TGTGCCAGCAGTTTAGAGGCTAAACCCTCCTACGAGCAGTACTTC.

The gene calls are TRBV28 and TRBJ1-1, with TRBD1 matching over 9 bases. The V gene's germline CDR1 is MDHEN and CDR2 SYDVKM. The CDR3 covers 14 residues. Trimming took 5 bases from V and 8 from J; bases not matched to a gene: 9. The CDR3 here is CASSAMDRGGEAFF. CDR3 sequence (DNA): TGTGCCAGCAGTGCCATGGACAGGGGTGGGGAAGCTTTCTTT.

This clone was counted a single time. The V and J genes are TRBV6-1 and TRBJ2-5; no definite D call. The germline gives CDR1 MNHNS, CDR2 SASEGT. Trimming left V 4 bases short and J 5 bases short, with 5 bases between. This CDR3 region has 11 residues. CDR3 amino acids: CASSVGETQYF. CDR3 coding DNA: TGTGCCAGCAGTGTTGGGGAGACCCAGTACTTC.

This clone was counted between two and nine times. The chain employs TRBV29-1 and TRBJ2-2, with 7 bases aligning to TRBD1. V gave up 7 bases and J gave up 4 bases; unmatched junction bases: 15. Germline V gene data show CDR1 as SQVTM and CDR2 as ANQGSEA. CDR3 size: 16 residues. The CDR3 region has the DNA TGCAGCGCAACACAGCGAGGGGGCGCTAGCACCGGGGAGCTGTTTTTT. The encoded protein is CSATQRGGASTGELFF.

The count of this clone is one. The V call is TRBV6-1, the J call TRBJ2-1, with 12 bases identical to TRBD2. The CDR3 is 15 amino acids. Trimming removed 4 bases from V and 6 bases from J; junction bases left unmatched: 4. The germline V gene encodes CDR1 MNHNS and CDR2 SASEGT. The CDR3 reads CASSALAGGINEQFF. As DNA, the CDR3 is TGTGCCAGCAGTGCCCTAGCGGGGGGGATCAATGAGCAGTTCTTC.

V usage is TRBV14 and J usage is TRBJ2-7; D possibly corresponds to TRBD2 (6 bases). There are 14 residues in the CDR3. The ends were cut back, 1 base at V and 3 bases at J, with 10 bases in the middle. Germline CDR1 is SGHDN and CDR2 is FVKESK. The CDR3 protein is CASSQARGSYEQYF. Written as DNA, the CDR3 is TGTGCCAGCAGCCAAGCACGGGGGAGCTACGAGCAGTACTTC.

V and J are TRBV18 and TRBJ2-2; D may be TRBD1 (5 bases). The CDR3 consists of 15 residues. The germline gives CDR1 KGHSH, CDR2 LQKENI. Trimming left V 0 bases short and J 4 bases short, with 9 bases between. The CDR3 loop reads CASSPPGVSTGELFF. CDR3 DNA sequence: TGTGCCAGCTCACCACCAGGGGTGTCCACCGGGGAGCTGTTTTTT.

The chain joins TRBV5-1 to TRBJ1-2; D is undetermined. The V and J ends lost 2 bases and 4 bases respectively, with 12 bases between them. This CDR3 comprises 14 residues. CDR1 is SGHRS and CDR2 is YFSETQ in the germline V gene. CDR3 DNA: TGCGCCAGCAGCTTAAGTTCGGGGTCCTATGGCTACACCTTC. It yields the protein CASSLSSGSYGYTF.